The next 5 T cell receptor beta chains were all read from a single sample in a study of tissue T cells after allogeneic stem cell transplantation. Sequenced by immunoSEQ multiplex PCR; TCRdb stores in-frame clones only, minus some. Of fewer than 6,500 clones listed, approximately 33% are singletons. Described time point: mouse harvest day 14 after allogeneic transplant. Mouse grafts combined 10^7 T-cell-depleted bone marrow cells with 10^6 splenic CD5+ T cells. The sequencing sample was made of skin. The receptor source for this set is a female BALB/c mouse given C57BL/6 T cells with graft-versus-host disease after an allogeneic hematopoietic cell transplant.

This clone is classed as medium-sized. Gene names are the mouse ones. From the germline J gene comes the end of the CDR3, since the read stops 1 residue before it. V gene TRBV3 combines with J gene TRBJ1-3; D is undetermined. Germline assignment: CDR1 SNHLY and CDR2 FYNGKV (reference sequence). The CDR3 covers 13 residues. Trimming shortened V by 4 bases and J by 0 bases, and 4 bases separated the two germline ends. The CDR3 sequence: CASSSLSGNTLYF. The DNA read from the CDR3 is TGTGCCAGCAGCTCACTTTCTGGAAATACGCTCTAT.

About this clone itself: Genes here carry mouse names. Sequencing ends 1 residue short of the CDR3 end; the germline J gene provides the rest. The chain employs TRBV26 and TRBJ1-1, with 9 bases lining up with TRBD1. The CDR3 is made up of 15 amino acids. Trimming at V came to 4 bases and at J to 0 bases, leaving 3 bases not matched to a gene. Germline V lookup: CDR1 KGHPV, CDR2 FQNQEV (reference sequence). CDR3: CASSRGQGANTEVFF. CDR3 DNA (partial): TGTGCCAGCAGTCGGGGACAGGGAGCAAACACAGAAGTCTTC.

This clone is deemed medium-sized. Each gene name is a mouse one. The CDR3 DNA, read in part, is TGTGCCAGCAGTCTGTACCCAACAAACTCCGACTACACC. Protein sequence: CASSLYPTNSDYT. The CDR3 as a whole reads CASSLYPTNSDYTF. The chain recombines TRBV24 with TRBJ1-2; no definite D call. The observed sequence ends 1 residue before the CDR3 terminus, with the missing tail filled in from the germline J gene. Germline V gives CDR1 KGHTA, CDR2 FRNEEI. V lost 0 bases and J 0 bases, leaving 5 bases between the germline ends. This CDR3 is 14 amino acids long.

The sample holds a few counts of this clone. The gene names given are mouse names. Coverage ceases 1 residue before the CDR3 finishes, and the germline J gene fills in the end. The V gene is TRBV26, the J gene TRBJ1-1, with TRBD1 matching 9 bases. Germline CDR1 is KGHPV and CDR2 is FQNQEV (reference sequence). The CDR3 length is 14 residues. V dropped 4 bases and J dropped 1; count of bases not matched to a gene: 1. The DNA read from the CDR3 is TGTGCCAGCAGTCCGGGACAGGGGAACACAGAAGTCTTC. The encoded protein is CASSPGQGNTEVF. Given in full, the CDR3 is CASSPGQGNTEVFF.

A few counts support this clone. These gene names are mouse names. The CDR3: CASGDAGTGVEQYF. CDR3 DNA, as far as it was read: TGTGCCAGCGGTGATGCTGGGACAGGGGTTGAACAGTAC. The chain carries TRBV13-2 and TRBJ2-7, with 10 bases lining up with TRBD1. The CDR3 extends 1 residue past the end of the read, so its final part is completed from the germline J gene. The CDR3 is 14 residues long. V trimming: 0 bases; J trimming: 6 bases; junction bases outside the gene matches: 3. Germline V gives CDR1 NNHNN, CDR2 SYGAGS (reference sequence).